The 18 T cell receptor beta chains listed next were all sequenced from one sample in a study of blood T cells in healthy people across ages. A sample-barcoded 5' primer and a J-beta primer mix were used in a second PCR of roughly 7 to 12 cycles. MiXCR, run by TCRdb on the 5' RACE reads, gives a single entry per CDR3 protein. Of hundreds of thousands of distinct CDR3 sequences in the sample, roughly 53% are singletons; the top ten hold 30% to 45%. Specimen: blood. The source is a man in his sixties in good health.

This clonotype appeared a few times. V is TRBV5-5 and J is TRBJ2-1; 7 bases agree with TRBD2. CDR1 is SGHKS and CDR2 is YYEKEE in the germline V gene (reference sequence). This CDR3 region has 15 residues. Trimming cost V 4 bases and J 3 bases; bases outside gene matches: 7. CDR3 region: CASSRVVAGYNEQFF. CDR3 bases: TGTGCCAGCAGCAGGGTAGTAGCGGGCTACAATGAGCAGTTCTTC.

This clonotype came up many times. This sequence joins TRBV7-6 and TRBJ2-1; TRBD1 agrees at 9 bases. CDR1 and CDR2 from the germline V gene are SGHVS and FNYEAQ. This CDR3 is 15 amino acids long. The junction had 3 bases not matched to a gene; V was cut back by 1 base and J by 5 bases. CDR3 loop: CASSLGTGVDNEQFF. The CDR3 DNA follows: TGTGCCAGCAGCTTAGGGACAGGGGTCGACAATGAGCAGTTCTTC.

This clonotype was seen more than once but under ten times. This chain uses TRBV29-1 with TRBJ2-7; TRBD2 agrees at 14 bases. The V gene end was trimmed by 7 bases and the J gene end by 2 bases; junction bases not matched to a gene: 4. The CDR3 consists of 14 residues. Per the germline V gene, CDR1 is SQVTM and CDR2 is ANQGSEA. The CDR3 DNA is TGCAGCGCCACGGGACTAGCGGGGGCCTACGAGCAGTACTTC. Translating gives CSATGLAGAYEQYF.

The V and J genes are TRBV3-1 and TRBJ1-1, with D perhaps matching TRBD1 (5 bases). Trimming removed 5 bases from V and 3 bases from J, with 13 bases in between. The CDR3 has 14 residues. The germline CDR1 and CDR2 sequences are LGHDT and YNNKEL (reference sequence). The CDR3 nucleotides read TGTGCCAGCAGCTACTCTGGGGGGGACACTGAAGCTTTCTTT. It yields the protein CASSYSGGDTEAFF.

The chain carries TRBV29-1 and TRBJ1-1, with TRBD1 as a possible D gene (5 bases). Trimming shortened V by 7 bases and J by 0 bases, and 18 bases separated the two germline ends. Germline loops: CDR1 SQVTM, CDR2 ANQGSEA. The CDR3 runs 15 residues. CDR3: CSASTGDLLNTEAFF. The CDR3 region has the DNA TGCAGCGCGAGCACCGGGGACCTCTTGAACACTGAAGCTTTCTTT.

The chain recombines TRBV10-3 with TRBJ2-1; D could derive from TRBD1 or TRBD2 (5 bases each). This CDR3 comprises 14 residues. Germline V lookup: CDR1 ENHRY, CDR2 SYGVKD. V lost 6 bases and J 12 bases, leaving 21 bases between the germline ends. CDR3 in DNA: TGTGCCATCAGCCTCCGGGACGTGAGCAAGGTGCAGTTCTTC. Encoded protein: CAISLRDVSKVQFF.

The rearrangement uses TRBV29-1 and TRBJ2-1, with unresolved D. Trimming took 6 bases from V and 3 from J, leaving 9 bases between them. This CDR3 contains 12 residues. Per germline, CDR1 SQVTM and CDR2 ANQGSEA. The CDR3 loop is CSVKEVYNEQFF. As DNA, the CDR3 is TGCAGCGTCAAAGAGGTCTACAATGAGCAGTTCTTC.

This clonotype showed up just a few times. The rearrangement links TRBV20-1 to TRBJ2-1, with D perhaps matching TRBD1 (7 bases). CDR1 and CDR2 from the germline V gene are DFQATT and SNEGSKA (reference sequence). Trimming left V 4 bases short and J 2 bases short, with 15 bases between. The CDR3 loop spans 15 amino acids. As DNA, the CDR3 is TGCAGTGCTATTCCGCAGGGGGAGGCCTACAATGAGCAGTTCTTC. Translated: CSAIPQGEAYNEQFF.

The sample holds one count of this clonotype. The V call is TRBV11-2, the J call TRBJ2-4, with 8 positions matching TRBD1. Germline CDR1 reads SGHAT; CDR2 reads FQNNGV. Unmatched junction bases numbered 11, after V lost 4 bases and J lost 3 bases. The CDR3 has 17 residues. CDR3: CASSSSYDRGIKNIQYF. CDR3 DNA sequence: TGTGCCAGCAGCTCAAGCTACGACAGGGGCATCAAAAACATTCAGTACTTC. The whole variable domain, remainder taken from reference TRBV11-2 and TRBJ2-4, is EAGVAQSPRYKIIEKRQSVAFWCNPISGHATLYWYQQILGQGPKLLIQFQNNGVVDDSQLPKDRFSAERLKGVDSTLKIQPAKLEDSAVYLCASSSSYDRGIKNIQYFGAGTRLSVL.

This chain uses TRBV12-5 with TRBJ2-1; either TRBD1 or TRBD2 may fit D (5 bases each). The germline V and J ends were trimmed by 7 bases and 7 bases, with 17 bases remaining between them. The CDR3 is 14 residues long. From germline, CDR1 is LGHNT and CDR2 FRNRAP. As DNA, the CDR3 is TGTGCTAGTGCCCTGACCGGGGCCAGGAATGAGCAGTTCTTC. Protein product: CASALTGARNEQFF.

V is TRBV27 and J is TRBJ2-5; either TRBD1 or TRBD2 may fit D (5 bases each). CDR1 MNHEY and CDR2 SMNVEV come from the germline V gene (reference sequence). The CDR3 consists of 14 residues. V was trimmed by 9 bases and J by 6 bases, leaving 20 bases between them. The CDR3 loop reads CASAVQGWEQTQYF. The CDR3 DNA is TGTGCCAGTGCCGTCCAGGGCTGGGAGCAGACCCAGTACTTC.

The sample holds one count of this clonotype. The gene calls are TRBV4-2 and TRBJ1-2; D might be TRBD1 (5 bases). V was clipped by 2 bases and J by 3 bases, with 16 bases between them. The length of the CDR3 is 16 residues. The germline gives CDR1 LGHNA, CDR2 YNFKEQ. In nucleotides, the CDR3 is TGTGCCAGCAGCCAAATATTTGGGACTGAAGACTATGGCTACACCTTC. Protein: CASSQIFGTEDYGYTF.

The table lists this clonotype with a few counts. The chain couples TRBV7-9 to TRBJ1-2, with TRBD1 matching over 10 bases. V was pared by 5 bases and J by 6 bases, with 12 bases of the junction left unmatched. The CDR3 totals 16 residues. Per germline, CDR1 SEHNR and CDR2 FQNEAQ (reference sequence). As DNA, the CDR3 is TGTGCCAGCAGCCCCCGTGGGACAGGGGATCTCGATGGCTACACCTTC. This translates into CASSPRGTGDLDGYTF.

The chain links TRBV24-1 to TRBJ2-7, with D possibly matching TRBD2 (6 bases). Germline V CDR1 and CDR2: KGHDR, SFDVKD. This CDR3 has 18 residues. The V gene lost 2 bases and the J gene lost 4 bases, with 23 bases spanning the gap. This chain's CDR3 is CATSDYPPAGGHYYEQYF. For the CDR3, the DNA is TGTGCCACCAGTGATTATCCGCCGGCCGGAGGGCACTATTACGAGCAGTACTTC.

This chain connects TRBV20-1 to TRBJ2-3; 15 positions agree with TRBD2. The CDR3 runs to 17 residues. Germline trimming cut 0 bases from V and 3 bases from J; bases unmatched to any gene: 4. Germline values: CDR1 DFQATT, CDR2 SNEGSKA (reference sequence). The CDR3 reads CSARDIGTSGGTDTQYF. CDR3 DNA sequence: TGCAGTGCTAGAGATATCGGGACTAGCGGGGGGACAGATACGCAGTATTTT.

The gene calls are TRBV29-1 and TRBJ1-2, with 7 bases lining up with TRBD1. With 5 bases clipped from V and 7 bases from J, the junction kept 10 bases outside the gene matches. The CDR3 covers 13 residues. Germline V gives CDR1 SQVTM, CDR2 ANQGSEA. The CDR3 loop reads CSVLQGIGCGYTF. CDR3 sequence (DNA): TGCAGCGTTCTACAGGGGATTGGTTGTGGCTACACCTTC.

This rearrangement joins TRBV5-1 to TRBJ2-2, with TRBD1 identical over 7 bases. This CDR3 is 14 amino acids long. V lost 3 bases to trimming and J lost 4 bases; unmatched junction nucleotides: 3. CDR1 is SGHRS, CDR2 YFSETQ, per germline. The CDR3 spells CASSSDRATGELFF. The CDR3 coding sequence is TGCGCCAGCAGCTCCGACAGGGCCACCGGGGAGCTGTTTTTT.

The CDR3 DNA sequence: TGTGCCAGCAGTTCTATCGGGGGAGAGAGCTATGGCTACACCTTC. Protein: CASSSIGGESYGYTF. This rearrangement joins TRBV6-5 to TRBJ1-2, with a tentative D call TRBD1 (5 bases). V lost 4 bases to trimming and J lost 4 bases, with 16 bases between them. This CDR3 region has 15 residues. Germline loops: CDR1 MNHEY, CDR2 SVGAGI.